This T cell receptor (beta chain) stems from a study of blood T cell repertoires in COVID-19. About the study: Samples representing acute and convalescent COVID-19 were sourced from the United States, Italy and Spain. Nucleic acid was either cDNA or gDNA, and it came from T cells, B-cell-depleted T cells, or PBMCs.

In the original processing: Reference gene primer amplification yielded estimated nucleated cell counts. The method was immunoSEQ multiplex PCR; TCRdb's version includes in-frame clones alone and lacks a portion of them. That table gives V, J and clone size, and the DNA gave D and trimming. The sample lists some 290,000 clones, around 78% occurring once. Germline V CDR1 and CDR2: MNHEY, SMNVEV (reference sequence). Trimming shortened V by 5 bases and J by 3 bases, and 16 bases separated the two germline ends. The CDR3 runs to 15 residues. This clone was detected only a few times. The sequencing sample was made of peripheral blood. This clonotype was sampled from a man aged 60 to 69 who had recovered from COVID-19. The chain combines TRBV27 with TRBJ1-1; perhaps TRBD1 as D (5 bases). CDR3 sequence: CASSGGGTGHTEAFF. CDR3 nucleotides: TGTGCCAGCAGTGGCGGTGGGACTGGGCACACTGAAGCTTTCTTT.